The 11 T cell receptor beta chains in this list originate from one sample, sequenced in a study of T cells in Graves' hyperthyroidism and ophthalmopathy. RNA transcripts served as the template for amplifying TCR beta CDR3 regions. TCR CDR3 underwent first-round RT-PCR with the HTBI primer set. Via MiXCR, TCRdb re-called the multiplex PCR reads, giving one row per CDR3 protein. The table shows about 520,000 distinct CDR3 sequences, with less than 25% occurring only once. Sequenced material: blood. All receptors come from a woman aged 25 to 39 with Graves' ophthalmopathy.

This clonotype was seen ten or more times. This chain links TRBV7-8 with TRBJ1-1; D is uncertain. V lost 3 bases and J lost 6, with 20 bases in between. This CDR3 has 16 amino acids. Germline CDR1 and CDR2: SGHVS and FQNEAQ. CDR3 coding DNA: TGTGCCAGCAGCTTCCTAAGATTAGACATGCAGGCTGAAGCTTTCTTT. Its translation: CASSFLRLDMQAEAFF.

This chain links TRBV19 with TRBJ1-5, with TRBD1 matching 7 bases. The CDR3 length is 15 residues. The V segment lost 3 bases and the J segment 3 bases; nucleotides outside the gene matches: 5. Germline values: CDR1 LNHDA, CDR2 SQIVND (reference sequence). CDR3 DNA: TGTGCCAGTAGTATCGCGACAGGGAACAATCAGCCCCAGCATTTT. This gives the protein CASSIATGNNQPQHF.

This clonotype has a count of ten or more. This chain connects TRBV12-3 or TRBV12-4 to TRBJ1-3; D call uncertain. The CDR3 runs to 15 residues. Trimming stripped 1 base from V and 2 bases from J, with 9 bases between. CDR3 amino acids: CASSLDGVAGNTIYF. The CDR3 bases are TGTGCCAGCAGTTTAGACGGGGTAGCTGGAAACACCATATATTTT.

This clonotype occurred many times. The V call is TRBV12-3 or TRBV12-4, the J call TRBJ2-7; D possibly corresponds to TRBD2 (5 bases). This CDR3 spans 12 amino acids. The V end lost 8 bases, the J end lost 1 base, and 9 bases lay between the germline ends. DNA of the CDR3: TGTGCCAGCGTCGGGATTTCCTACGAGCAGTACTTC. Protein product: CASVGISYEQYF.

This clonotype showed up many times. One end of the junction does not line up with germline, which may come from a read error. V usage is TRBV7-7 and J usage is TRBJ2-2, with D possibly being TRBD2 (6 bases). The germline CDR1 and CDR2 sequences are SSHAT and FNYEAQ (reference sequence). The CDR3 consists of 13 residues. The CDR3 DNA reads as TGTGCTAGCAGCTGGGACTTGACCGGGGAGCTGTTTTTT. Encoded protein: CASSWDLTGELFF. The complete variable domain, with remaining parts taken from reference TRBV7-7 and TRBJ2-2, reads GAGVSQSPRYKVTKRGQDVTLRCDPISSHATLYWYQQALGQGPEFLTYFNYEAQPDKSGLPSDRFSAERPEGSISTLTIQRTEQRDSAMYRCASSWDLTGELFFGEGSRLTVL.

The gene calls are TRBV11-2 and TRBJ1-2, with D unclear. Trimming took off 4 bases at V and 5 bases at J, with 17 bases between the two ends. CDR3 length equals 15 residues. Germline V CDR1 and CDR2: SGHAT, FQNNGV. The CDR3 nucleotides are TGTGCCAGCAGCTATAGTGGGGTATCGGAGTATGGCTACACCTTC. Its translation: CASSYSGVSEYGYTF.

This clonotype was detected ten times or more. DNA of the CDR3: TGTGCCAGCAGCTTGGGGCGGGGGGCGAGCGGCTACACCTTC. This sequence encodes CASSLGRGASGYTF. The V call is TRBV5-6, the J call TRBJ1-2, with D possibly matching TRBD1 (6 bases). This CDR3 is 14 amino acids long. The germline V and J ends were trimmed by 0 bases and 8 bases, with 14 bases remaining between them. CDR1 and CDR2 from the germline V gene are SGHDT and YYEEEE.

The chain carries TRBV18 and TRBJ2-7, with 7 bases fitting TRBD1. Germline V lookup: CDR1 KGHSH, CDR2 LQKENI. V was pared by 3 bases and J by 6 bases, with 8 bases of the junction left unmatched. This CDR3 is built from 14 residues. Here the CDR3 DNA reads TGTGCCAGCTCACCCACCAGGGGGAGTCGCGAGCAGTACTTC. Translation gives CASSPTRGSREQYF.

This clonotype was seen at least ten times. The CDR3 DNA follows: TGTGCCAGCAGCCATGGACGGCGGGAGCAGTACTTC. Protein: CASSHGRREQYF. The gene calls are TRBV12-3 or TRBV12-4 and TRBJ2-7; D is unresolved. CDR3 size: 12 residues. V lost 6 bases to trimming and J lost 7 bases, with 13 bases between them.

This clonotype was seen ten or more times. The J gene is TRBJ2-5, the V gene TRBV12-3 or TRBV12-4, with D unclear. The CDR3 totals 13 residues. The V end lost 6 bases, the J end lost 2 bases, and 10 bases lay between the germline ends. The CDR3 coding sequence is TGTGCCAGCAGCCCCTCCCAGCAAGAGACCCAGTACTTC. Translation: CASSPSQQETQYF.

A few counts support this clonotype. This sequence joins TRBV11-2 and TRBJ2-3; 9 nucleotides match TRBD2. This CDR3 comprises 15 residues. From germline, CDR1 is SGHAT and CDR2 FQNNGV. V lost 2 bases, J lost 7 bases, and 7 bases stayed unmatched. The DNA of the CDR3 is TGTGCCAGCAGCTTAAGTCTAGCGGGGATGAATACGCAGTATTTT. This sequence encodes CASSLSLAGMNTQYF.